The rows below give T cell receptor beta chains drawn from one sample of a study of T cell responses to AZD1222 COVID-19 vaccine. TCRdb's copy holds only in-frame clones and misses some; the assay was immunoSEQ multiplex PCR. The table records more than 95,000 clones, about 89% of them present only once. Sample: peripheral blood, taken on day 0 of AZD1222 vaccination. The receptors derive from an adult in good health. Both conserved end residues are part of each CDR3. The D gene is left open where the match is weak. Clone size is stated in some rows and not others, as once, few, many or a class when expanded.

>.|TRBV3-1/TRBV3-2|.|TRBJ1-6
TGTGCCAGCAGCCCAACATCTTATAATTCACCCCTCCACTTT
CASSPTSYNSPLHF
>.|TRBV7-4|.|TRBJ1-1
TGTGCCAGCAGTCCCGGAGGAGCTTTCTTT
CASSPGGAFF
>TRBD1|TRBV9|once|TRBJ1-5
TGTGCCAGCAGCGTAGGACAGGGACCCCAGCATTTT
CASSVGQGPQHF
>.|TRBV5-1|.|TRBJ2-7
TGCGCCAGCAGCGGGGACAAAAGGACCTACGAGCAGTACTTC
CASSGDKRTYEQYF
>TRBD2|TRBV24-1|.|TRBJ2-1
TGTGCCACCAGTGAACCGACGGAAGGACTAGCGGGGGATTCCTACAATGAGCAGTTCTTC
CATSEPTEGLAGDSYNEQFF
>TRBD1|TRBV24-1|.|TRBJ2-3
TGTGCCACCAAGCAGGGGGCCGGGACGCAGTATTTT
CATKQGAGTQYF
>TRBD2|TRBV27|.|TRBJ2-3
TGTGCCAGCACCCCCGAACCGGGGAGGGAGGGAGATACGCAGTATTTT
CASTPEPGREGDTQYF
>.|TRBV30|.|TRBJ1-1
TGTGCCTGGAGTGTAGCGGGATACACTGAAGCTTTCTTT
CAWSVAGYTEAFF
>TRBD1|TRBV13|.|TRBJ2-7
TGTGCCAGCAAAACAGGGGGCGGGACCTACGAGCAGTACTTC
CASKTGGGTYEQYF
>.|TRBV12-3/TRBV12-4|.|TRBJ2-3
TGTGCCAGCAGTTTGGGGCAGGGTGGTAGGTATTTT
CASSLGQGGRYF
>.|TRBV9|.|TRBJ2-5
TGTGCCAGCAGCGTAGGCCATAACCGAGAGACCCAGTACTTC
CASSVGHNRETQYF
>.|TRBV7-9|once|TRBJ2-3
TGTGCCAGCAGCCGAGATGTGGATACGCAGTATTTT
CASSRDVDTQYF
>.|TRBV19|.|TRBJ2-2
TGTGCCAGTAGTTCCCGGGGTGCGAACACCGGGGAGCTGTTTTTT
CASSSRGANTGELFF
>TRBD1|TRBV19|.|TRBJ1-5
TGTGCCAGTAGTTCGGCAGGGGGCGATCAGCCCCAGCATTTT
CASSSAGGDQPQHF
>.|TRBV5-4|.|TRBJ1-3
TGTGCCAGCAGCCTTGTTTCTGGAAACACCATATATTTT
CASSLVSGNTIYF
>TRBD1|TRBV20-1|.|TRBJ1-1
TGCAGTGCTAGTAGGGGGCCAGACACTGAAGCTTTCTTT
CSASRGPDTEAFF
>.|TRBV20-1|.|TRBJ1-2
TGCAGTGCTAGTCCAGGGGCCATCAACTATGGCTACACCTTC
CSASPGAINYGYTF
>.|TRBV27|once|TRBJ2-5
TGTGCCAGCAGTCCCCGGGGGAGGAGGGCTCAAGAGACCCAGTACTTC
CASSPRGRRAQETQYF
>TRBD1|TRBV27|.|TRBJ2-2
TGTGCCAGCAGCGGGACAGCGCGGAACACCGGGGAGCTGTTTTTT
CASSGTARNTGELFF
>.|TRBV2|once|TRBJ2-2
TGTGCCAGCAGTGAATGGGCTCCACGGGACACCGGGGAGCTGTTTTTT
CASSEWAPRDTGELFF
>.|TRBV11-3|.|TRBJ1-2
TGTGCCAGCAGATACCAGGGTTACTATGGCTACACCTTC
CASRYQGYYGYTF
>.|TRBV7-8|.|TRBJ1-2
TGTGCCAGCAGCTTAGCCTTTGGCAGGGAGTATGGCTACACCTTC
CASSLAFGREYGYTF
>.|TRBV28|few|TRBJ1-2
TGTGCCAGCAGTTTACAGGCCACCTATGGCTACACCTTC
CASSLQATYGYTF
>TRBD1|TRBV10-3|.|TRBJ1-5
TGTGCCATCAGTAAGCAGGGGGCTAGTCAGCCCCAGCATTTT
CAISKQGASQPQHF
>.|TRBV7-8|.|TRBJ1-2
TGTGCCAGCAGCTTAAAGGGTTATGGCTACACCTTC
CASSLKGYGYTF
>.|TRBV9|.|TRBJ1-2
TGTGCCAGCAGCCGAGGGCAGGGTGACTATGGCTACACCTTC
CASSRGQGDYGYTF
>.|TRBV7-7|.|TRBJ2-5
TGTGCCAGCAGCTTAGCGGGGGCAGGTCCTCAAGAGACCCAGTACTTC
CASSLAGAGPQETQYF
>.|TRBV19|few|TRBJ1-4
TGTGCCAGTAGTATAGATCTTGGGAGTGAAAAACTGTTTTTT
CASSIDLGSEKLFF
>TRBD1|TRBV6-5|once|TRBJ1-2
TGTGCCAGCAGACCGACAGGGCTATGGGGCTACACCTTC
CASRPTGLWGYTF
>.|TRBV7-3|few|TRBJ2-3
TGTGCCAGCAGCCCAACTCCGAGACAGAAAACAGATACGCAGTATTTT
CASSPTPRQKTDTQYF
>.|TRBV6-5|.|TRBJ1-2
TGTGCCTCCAAGGGAGGAGGAGACTATGGCTACACCTTC
CASKGGGDYGYTF
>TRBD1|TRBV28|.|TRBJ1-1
TGTGCCAGCAGACAACAGGGGGCTGGAACTGAAGCTTTCTTT
CASRQQGAGTEAFF
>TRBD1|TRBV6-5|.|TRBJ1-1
TGTGCCAGCAGTTACCTTCCGGGGACAGGGTCAGAAGCTTTCTTT
CASSYLPGTGSEAFF
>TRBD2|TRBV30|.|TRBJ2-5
TGTGCCTGGAGCCGGCGGGAGCGGGAGACCCAGTACTTC
CAWSRRERETQYF
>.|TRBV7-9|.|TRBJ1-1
TGTGCCAGCAGCCTACTCTGGGGGGTGAACACTGAAGCTTTCTTT
CASSLLWGVNTEAFF
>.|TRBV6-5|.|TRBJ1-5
TGTGCCAGCCTCAACCCAGTGGGACGCAATCAGCCCCAGCATTTT
CASLNPVGRNQPQHF
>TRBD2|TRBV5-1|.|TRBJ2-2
TGCGCCAGCAGCTTGGGTAGCGGGGTCACCGGGGAGCTGTTTTTT
CASSLGSGVTGELFF
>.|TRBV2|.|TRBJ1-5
TGTGCCACCAACGGAGATAGCAATCAGCCCCAGCATTTT
CATNGDSNQPQHF
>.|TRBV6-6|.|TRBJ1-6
TGTGCCAGCAATCCCAGGGAAGGGAATTCACCCCTCCACTTT
CASNPREGNSPLHF
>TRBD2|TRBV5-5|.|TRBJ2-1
TGTGCCAGCAGCTTGAGCGGGGGCTCCTACAATGAGCAGTTCTTC
CASSLSGGSYNEQFF
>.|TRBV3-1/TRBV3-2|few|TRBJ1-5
TGTGCCAGCAGCCAAGAAACCGGCAATCAGCCCCAGCATTTT
CASSQETGNQPQHF
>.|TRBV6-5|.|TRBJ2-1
TGTGCCAGCAGTTACTCGAGGCGCGTAGGTGGTGAGCAGTTCTTC
CASSYSRRVGGEQFF
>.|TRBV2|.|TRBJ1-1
TGTGCCAGCCGTGTAGGTTTAACGGGGAACACTGAAGCTTTCTTT
CASRVGLTGNTEAFF
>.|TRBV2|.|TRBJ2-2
TGTGCCAGCAGCCGGACAGCGACGAACACCGGGGAGCTGTTTTTT
CASSRTATNTGELFF
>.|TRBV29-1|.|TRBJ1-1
TGCAGCGGCAGGGAAATAGGCTCTGGGGCTTTCTTT
CSGREIGSGAFF
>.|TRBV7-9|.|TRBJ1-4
TGTGCCAGCAGCCAACAGGACGGAGAAAAACTGTTTTTT
CASSQQDGEKLFF
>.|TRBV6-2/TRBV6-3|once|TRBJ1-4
TGTGCCAGCAGTGGCCCAAAGAGGGGTGAAAAACTGTTTTTT
CASSGPKRGEKLFF
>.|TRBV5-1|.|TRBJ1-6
TGCGCCAGCGGGCCGGAGGCAGTGAATTCACCCCTCCACTTT
CASGPEAVNSPLHF
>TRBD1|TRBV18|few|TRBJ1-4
TGTGCCAGCTCACCGAAACAGGGGGGTGAGGAAAAACTGTTTTTT
CASSPKQGGEEKLFF
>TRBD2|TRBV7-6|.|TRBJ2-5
TGTGCCAGCAGCTTAAAGCGGGGGCCCGGCCCGGCTCAAGAGACCCAGTACTTC
CASSLKRGPGPAQETQYF
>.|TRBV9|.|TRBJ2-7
TGTGCCAGCAGCGTAGCTGGGTGGACTGCCCACGAGCAGTACTTC
CASSVAGWTAHEQYF